This T cell receptor (beta chain) came from a study of Ad26.COV2.S vaccination and SARS-CoV-2 variants. Per the germline V gene, CDR1 is SGHRS and CDR2 is YFSETQ. This CDR3 spans 15 amino acids. With 0 bases clipped from V and 5 bases from J, the junction kept 4 bases outside the gene matches. Profiling relied on immunoSEQ multiplex PCR, and the TCRdb table lists in-frame clones only, not all of them. The table has fewer than 900,000 clones, more than 80% seen once. As for treatment: some 20 received Ad26.COV2.S at low or high dose, single or two shots; several received placebo; per-sample allocation not given. Sampling happened 63 days after the first vaccine or placebo injection. Whole-study results and caveats: Breadth measured for non-spike TCRs was similar across vaccine and placebo recipients. Quantification of TCR breadth and depth may have yielded underestimates of total T cell responses.

Details on this clone: What it binds is not known.

The TCR was taken from a person between 18 and 59 years old who received the Ad26.COV2.S COVID-19 vaccine or a placebo. V usage is TRBV5-1 and J usage is TRBJ1-4, with 7 bases lining up with TRBD1. The sample in question was peripheral blood, obtained in a trial of Ad26.COV2.S vaccine versus placebo. The CDR3 sequence: CASSLAGTANEKLFF. CDR3 bases: TGCGCCAGCAGCTTGGCCGGGACAGCGAATGAAAAACTGTTTTTT.